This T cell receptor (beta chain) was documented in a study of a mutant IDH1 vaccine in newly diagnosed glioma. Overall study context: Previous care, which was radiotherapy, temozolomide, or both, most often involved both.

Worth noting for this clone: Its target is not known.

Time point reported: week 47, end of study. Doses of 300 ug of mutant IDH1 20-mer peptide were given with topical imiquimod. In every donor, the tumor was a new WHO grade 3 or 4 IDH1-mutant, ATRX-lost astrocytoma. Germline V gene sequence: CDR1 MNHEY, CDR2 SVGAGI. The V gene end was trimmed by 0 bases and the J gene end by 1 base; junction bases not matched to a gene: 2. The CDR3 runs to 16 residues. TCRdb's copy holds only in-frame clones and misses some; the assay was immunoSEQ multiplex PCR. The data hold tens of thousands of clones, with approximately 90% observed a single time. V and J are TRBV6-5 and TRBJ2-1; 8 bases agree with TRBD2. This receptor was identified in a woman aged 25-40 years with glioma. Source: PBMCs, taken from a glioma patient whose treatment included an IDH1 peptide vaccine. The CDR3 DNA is TGTGCCAGCAGTTACTCTGGCGGGGGGTCCTACAATGAGCAGTTCTTC. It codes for CASSYSGGGSYNEQFF.